These T cell receptor beta chains were read from a single sample in a study of glioma-infiltrating T cells after dendritic cell vaccination. Profiled with immunoSEQ multiplex PCR; TCRdb holds only in-frame clones, not every one. The data show approximately 62,000 clones, about nine tenths seen once. The starting material was blood, obtained after dendritic cell vaccination. Source of these receptors: a human donor with glioblastoma. Both conserved end residues are part of each CDR3. D genes are given only for firm matches. Expanded clones are given a class, and other clones once, few, many or no size at all.

d_call	v_call	j_call	clone_size	cdr3_nt	cdr3_aa
TRBD2	TRBV7-7	TRBJ2-7	-	TGTGCCAGCAGCGGGGGACTAGCGGGGTTGGAGGAGCAGTACTTC	CASSGGLAGLEEQYF
TRBD2	TRBV9	TRBJ2-3	-	TGTGCCAGCAGCGTCCCAAGCGGGAGAGGGGCAGATACGCAGTATTTT	CASSVPSGRGADTQYF
-	TRBV12-5	TRBJ1-4	few	TGTGCTAGTGGCCCTATGAGCGGGACTAATGAAAAACTGTTTTTT	CASGPMSGTNEKLFF
-	TRBV4-3	TRBJ2-2	once	TGCGCCAGCAGCCAAGCTCGGGCGAACACCGGGGAGCTGTTTTTT	CASSQARANTGELFF
TRBD1	TRBV7-2	TRBJ1-2	-	TGTGCCAGCAGCTTAGCTTCCGGACAGGGGGCTTATGGCTACACCTTC	CASSLASGQGAYGYTF
TRBD1	TRBV30	TRBJ2-3	-	TGTGCCCGAGACAGGGAGAGGATCACAGATACGCAGTATTTT	CARDRERITDTQYF
TRBD1	TRBV5-4	TRBJ1-5	-	TGTGCCAGCAGCTTGGGGGGACAGGGGTCGCCCCAGCATTTT	CASSLGGQGSPQHF
-	TRBV2	TRBJ2-4	-	TGTGCCAGCAGTGAACTAGGGGTGGGTAGAAACATTCAGTACTTC	CASSELGVGRNIQYF
-	TRBV18	TRBJ1-6	-	TGTGCCAGCTCACCATGGCTCCCCCCTGATTCACCCCTCCACTTT	CASSPWLPPDSPLHF
TRBD1	TRBV5-1	TRBJ2-7	-	TGCGCCAGCAGCAAGGGACAGGGGGCGGACGAGCAGTACTTC	CASSKGQGADEQYF
-	TRBV7-9	TRBJ2-5	-	TGTGCCAGCAGCGCAACAGGGGAGACCCAGTACTTC	CASSATGETQYF
-	TRBV4-3	TRBJ2-1	-	TGCGCCAGCAGCCAAGATAGAAATGAGCAGTTCTTC	CASSQDRNEQFF
TRBD1	TRBV6-1	TRBJ1-2	-	TGTGCCAGCACCAAGGGGGCGGGTCGGGGTGGCTACACCTTC	CASTKGAGRGGYTF
-	TRBV11-2	TRBJ1-1	-	TGTGCCAGCAGCCTACAGAGAACTCTGCCAAACTTCTTT	CASSLQRTLPNFF
TRBD2	TRBV9	TRBJ2-2	-	TGTGCCAGCAGCGGCTGGGGGAGCGGGGAACCGAACACCGGGGAGCTGTTTTTT	CASSGWGSGEPNTGELFF
-	TRBV5-8	TRBJ1-1	-	TGTGCCAGCAGCTTGGAGGGAGGGCGCACTGAAGCTTTCTTT	CASSLEGGRTEAFF
TRBD1	TRBV5-1	TRBJ1-1	-	TGCGCCAGCAGCGTCAACCGGGACAGGGGGAACACTGAAGCTTTCTTT	CASSVNRDRGNTEAFF
-	TRBV15	TRBJ1-2	-	TGTGCCACCAGCAGAGATCAGGCAGGGGGCTACACCTTC	CATSRDQAGGYTF
-	TRBV7-9	TRBJ1-1	once	TGTGCCAGCAGTCATACGCGGACTGAAGCTTTCTTT	CASSHTRTEAFF
TRBD1	TRBV18	TRBJ1-6	-	TGTGCCAGCTCACCCGGGACAGGGGACAATTCACCCCTCCACTTT	CASSPGTGDNSPLHF
TRBD1	TRBV7-2	TRBJ2-7	-	TGTGCCAGCAGCTATGACAGGGGAGCTTACTACGAGCAGTACTTC	CASSYDRGAYYEQYF